Below, 32 T cell receptor beta chains from the same sample are listed, as sequenced in a study of cytomegalovirus exposure and HLA in healthy donors. Amplification used 60 Vbeta primers and 13 Jbeta primers. Assay: immunoSEQ multiplex PCR; the TCRdb copy retains only in-frame clones and omits some. The repertoire holds approximately 150,000 clones, with approximately 60% as singletons. What was sequenced was PBMCs. The source of these receptors is a woman in her fifties or sixties in good health and CMV-seropositive.

This chain links TRBV20-1 with TRBJ2-3; possible D gene TRBD2, 5 bases. CDR1 and CDR2 from the germline V gene are DFQATT and SNEGSKA (reference sequence). V lost 6 bases to trimming and J lost 4 bases, with 8 bases between them. This CDR3 comprises 11 residues. The CDR3 loop is CSAGVADTQYF. Written as DNA, the CDR3 is TGCAGTGCCGGGGTTGCAGATACGCAGTATTTT.

V gene TRBV28 combines with J gene TRBJ1-1; 7 bases are a match to TRBD1. Germline V lookup: CDR1 MDHEN, CDR2 SYDVKM. This CDR3 region has 14 residues. J was trimmed by 2 bases and V by 2 bases; bases with no gene match: 2. For the CDR3, the DNA is TGTGCCAGCAGTTTACACAGGGGTAACACTGAAGCTTTCTTT. It encodes CASSLHRGNTEAFF.

The genes are TRBV5-1 and TRBJ2-7, with 8 bases lining up with TRBD1. After removal of 2 bases from V and 0 bases from J, the junction contained 7 bases not matched to a gene. CDR1 SGHRS and CDR2 YFSETQ come from the germline V gene. The CDR3 is made up of 16 amino acids. The CDR3 sequence: CASSFLPTGGSYEQYF. CDR3 nucleotide sequence: TGCGCCAGCAGCTTCCTCCCTACAGGGGGCTCCTACGAGCAGTACTTC. The variable domain in full, with the rest retrieved from reference TRBV5-1 and TRBJ2-7, is KAGVTQTPRYLIKTRGQQVTLSCSPISGHRSVSWYQQTPGQGLQFLFEYFSETQRNKGNFPGRFSGRQFSNSRSEMNVSTLELGDSALYLCASSFLPTGGSYEQYFGPGTRLTVT.

This clone was observed a handful of times. The rearrangement joins TRBV19 to TRBJ2-1, with 13 bases aligning to TRBD2. Germline values: CDR1 LNHDA, CDR2 SQIVND (reference sequence). Trimming took 6 bases from V and 5 from J; bases not matched to a gene: 4. The CDR3 has 15 amino acids. The CDR3 protein is CASSLLAGGHNEQFF. The CDR3 coding sequence is TGTGCCAGTAGCCTACTAGCGGGAGGGCACAATGAGCAGTTCTTC.

The chain recombines TRBV5-1 with TRBJ2-3; D unclear. CDR1 is SGHRS and CDR2 is YFSETQ in the germline V gene. This CDR3 spans 13 amino acids. V was clipped by 7 bases and J by 0 bases, with 9 bases between them. CDR3 sequence: CASATSSTDTQYF. In nucleotides, the CDR3 is TGCGCCAGCGCTACCTCTAGCACAGATACGCAGTATTTT.

The chain is built from TRBV28 and TRBJ2-7, with 9 positions matching TRBD2. The CDR3 spans 14 residues. With 6 bases clipped from V and 4 bases from J, the junction kept 7 bases outside the gene matches. Germline CDR1 MDHEN, CDR2 SYDVKM. The DNA for the CDR3 is TGTGCCAGCAGAGAGTTAGCGGGAGAGTACGAGCAGTACTTC. This gives the protein CASRELAGEYEQYF.

The rearrangement links TRBV18 to TRBJ2-1; the match to TRBD2 covers 8 bases. V trimming: 3 bases; J trimming: 4 bases; junction bases outside the gene matches: 5. Per the germline V gene, CDR1 is KGHSH and CDR2 is LQKENI. This CDR3 has 15 residues. The CDR3: CASSPTSGEYNEQFF. CDR3 in DNA: TGTGCCAGCTCACCTACTAGCGGAGAGTACAATGAGCAGTTCTTC. The whole variable domain, filled in from reference TRBV18 and TRBJ2-1, reads NAGVMQNPRHLVRRRGQEARLRCSPMKGHSHVYWYRQLPEEGLKFMVYLQKENIIDESGMPKERFSAEFPKEGPSILRIQQVVRGDSAAYFCASSPTSGEYNEQFFGPGTRLTVL.

This chain joins TRBV6-4 and TRBJ2-2; possible D gene TRBD2, 6 bases. Germline V gene lookup returns CDR1 MRHNA and CDR2 SNTAGT. The CDR3 runs 15 residues. V lost 7 bases to trimming and J lost 1 base, with 13 bases between them. DNA of the CDR3: TGTGCCAGCAACCCCGGGACTGGGAACACCGGGGAGCTGTTTTTT. It translates to CASNPGTGNTGELFF.

The chain uses TRBV28 and TRBJ1-1, with D tentatively TRBD1 (5 bases). In germline, CDR1 is MDHEN, CDR2 SYDVKM. CDR3 size: 15 residues. The V and J ends lost 5 bases and 4 bases respectively, with 17 bases between them. CDR3 nucleotide sequence: TGTGCCAGCAGTCGGGGTGGGAGGGGTACCACTGAAGCTTTCTTT. Its protein product is CASSRGGRGTTEAFF.

This clone was detected only once. This chain connects TRBV5-8 to TRBJ2-3; TRBD1 matches 7 bases. Germline V gene sequence: CDR1 SGHTS, CDR2 YDEGEE. V was clipped by 2 bases and J by 5 bases; unmatched bases: 8. The CDR3 covers 15 residues. CDR3 bases: TGTGCCAGCAGCTTCCGGGACAGCGGTTTAGATACGCAGTATTTT. Translating gives CASSFRDSGLDTQYF. Complete variable domain (other parts from reference TRBV5-8 and TRBJ2-3): EAGVTQSPTHLIKTRGQQATLRCSPISGHTSVYWYQQALGLGLQFLLWYDEGEERNRGNFPPRFSGRQFPNYSSELNVNALELEDSALYLCASSFRDSGLDTQYFGPGTRLTVL.

The gene calls are TRBV10-2 and TRBJ2-5; D is uncertain. The J call is doubtful: the DNA matches TRBJ2-7 better. CDR1 is WSHSY and CDR2 is SAAADI in the germline V gene. The CDR3 covers 13 residues. The CDR3 DNA follows: TGCGCCAGCAGTGTGAGCCGCCTGTACGAGCAGTACTTC. It yields the protein CASSVSRLYEQYF.

The chain is built from TRBV27 and TRBJ1-4; D is unresolved. The germline V gene has CDR1 MNHEY and CDR2 SMNVEV (reference sequence). Between the trimmed V and J ends, which lost 1 base and 8 bases, there was a span of 11 bases. CDR3 size: 14 residues. CDR3 sequence: CASSLLVGMEKLFF. The DNA of the CDR3 is TGTGCCAGCAGTTTATTGGTCGGGATGGAAAAACTGTTTTTT.

The chain recombines TRBV5-6 with TRBJ1-4; TRBD1 agrees at 10 bases. Looked up from germline, CDR1 is SGHDT and CDR2 is YYEEEE. The CDR3 runs 14 residues. J lost 7 bases, V lost 5 bases, and 5 bases had no gene match. CDR3 sequence reads: CASSRQGAGEKLFF. The CDR3 nucleotides are TGTGCCAGCAGTCGACAGGGGGCGGGTGAAAAACTGTTTTTT.

This rearrangement joins TRBV5-4 to TRBJ1-2; D is possibly TRBD1 (6 bases). CDR1 and CDR2 from the germline V gene are SGHNT and YYREEE (reference sequence). V was pared by 0 bases and J by 2 bases, with 14 bases between. The CDR3 is 16 amino acids. The CDR3 here is CASSLGQGPPNYGYTF. CDR3 nucleotide sequence: TGTGCCAGCAGCTTGGGGCAGGGGCCCCCAAACTATGGCTACACCTTC.

CDR3 region: CASSFSDRPSEAFF. DNA of the CDR3: TGTGCCAGCAGTTTCTCCGACAGACCCTCTGAAGCTTTCTTT. The chain is built from TRBV28 and TRBJ1-1, with D perhaps TRBD1 (5 bases). V shed 3 bases and J shed 6 bases, with 14 bases lying between them. The CDR3 is 14 residues long. Germline CDR1 reads MDHEN; CDR2 reads SYDVKM.

The chain employs TRBV5-4 and TRBJ2-5, with 9 bases matching TRBD2. This CDR3 region has 16 residues. Germline-derived CDR1 and CDR2 are SGHNT and YYREEE (reference sequence). J gave up 4 bases and V 2 bases, and 9 bases lay outside the gene matches. The CDR3 here is CASSFWGGRAGETQYF. CDR3 DNA sequence: TGTGCCAGCAGCTTTTGGGGCGGGAGGGCGGGAGAGACCCAGTACTTC.

CDR3 coding DNA: TGTGCCAGCAGTTCCCGCTCCTACGAGCAGTACTTC. Residues: CASSSRSYEQYF. V gene TRBV6-5 combines with J gene TRBJ2-5; no clear D gene. The last part of the DNA fits TRBJ2-7 better; the J call may be wrong. The CDR3 covers 12 residues. Germline V CDR1 and CDR2: MNHEY, SVGAGI.

V is TRBV4-3 and J is TRBJ2-6; no clear D. Trimming cost V 1 base and J 0 bases, with 4 bases left between them. CDR1 is LGHNA and CDR2 is YSLEER in the germline V gene. This CDR3 comprises 15 residues. CDR3 protein: CASSQGSSGANVLTF. The CDR3 region has the DNA TGCGCCAGCAGCCAAGGCAGCTCTGGGGCCAACGTCCTGACTTTC.

The chain is built from TRBV9 and TRBJ2-1; D call uncertain. This CDR3 region has 15 residues. Germline lookup yields CDR1 SGDLS and CDR2 YYNGEE. With 0 bases removed from V and 0 bases from J, the gap between germline ends came to 7 bases. The CDR3 here is CASSVGSSSYNEQFF. CDR3 DNA sequence: TGTGCCAGCAGCGTAGGGTCCAGCTCCTACAATGAGCAGTTCTTC.

This clone was picked up a small number of times. The chain combines TRBV11-2 with TRBJ2-2, with TRBD2 matching over 10 bases. The V gene end was trimmed by 0 bases and the J gene end by 0 bases; junction bases not matched to a gene: 7. Germline V gene lookup returns CDR1 SGHAT and CDR2 FQNNGV. The CDR3 has 19 amino acids. The DNA of the CDR3 is TGTGCCAGCAGCTTAGAAATGGGGCTAGCGGGGGCGAACACCGGGGAGCTGTTTTTT. Translating gives CASSLEMGLAGANTGELFF.

The chain links TRBV30 to TRBJ1-3, with D uncertain. Germline CDR1 GTSNPN, CDR2 SVGIG (reference sequence). This CDR3 is built from 14 residues. Between the trimmed V and J ends, which lost 1 base and 0 bases, there was a span of 7 bases. Here the CDR3 reads CAWSAGFSGNTIYF. CDR3 DNA: TGTGCCTGGAGTGCAGGTTTCTCTGGAAACACCATATATTTT.

This chain joins TRBV5-1 and TRBJ1-1, with 12 bases fitting TRBD1. Per germline, CDR1 SGHRS and CDR2 YFSETQ. The CDR3 length is 14 residues. The junction had 3 bases not matched to a gene; V was cut back by 3 bases and J by 6 bases. The CDR3 spells CASSSGQGAAEAFF. As DNA, the CDR3 is TGCGCCAGCAGCTCGGGACAGGGGGCCGCTGAAGCTTTCTTT.

This clone was picked up one time. The CDR3: CAWTLGAGADTQYF. The CDR3, as DNA: TGTGCCTGGACCTTGGGGGCAGGGGCAGATACGCAGTATTTT. The chain is built from TRBV30 and TRBJ2-3; possibly TRBD1 for D (6 bases). The CDR3 spans 14 residues. Germline CDR1 and CDR2: GTSNPN and SVGIG (reference sequence). V lost 4 bases to trimming and J lost 4 bases, with 15 bases between them.

The chain employs TRBV11-1 and TRBJ2-5; maybe TRBD2 (6 bases). Germline loops: CDR1 SGHAT, CDR2 FQDESV (reference sequence). V was cut by 5 bases and J by 4 bases, with 20 bases left in between. CDR3 size: 16 residues. The CDR3 loop is CASSPPGLASRETQYF. As DNA, the CDR3 is TGTGCCAGCAGCCCCCCGGGGCTAGCGAGTAGAGAGACCCAGTACTTC.

The rearrangement joins TRBV27 to TRBJ2-1; 11 bases are shared with TRBD2. Germline lookup yields CDR1 MNHEY and CDR2 SMNVEV (reference sequence). J gave up 1 base and V 7 bases, and 24 bases lay outside the gene matches. The CDR3 totals 22 residues. In DNA, the CDR3 is TGTGCCAGCACCAGACGAATAGCGGGAGGGAGGGCCAATCGAGGGTCCTACAATGAGCAGTTCTTC. Translation gives CASTRRIAGGRANRGSYNEQFF.

This clone appeared a few times. The CDR3 DNA sequence: TGTGCCAGCAGTTATCAGGGGGCAAACAATCAGCCCCAGCATTTT. This encodes CASSYQGANNQPQHF. V usage is TRBV27 and J usage is TRBJ1-5, with 8 nucleotides matching TRBD1. Germline CDR1 is MNHEY and CDR2 is SMNVEV (reference sequence). J was trimmed by 3 bases and V by 4 bases; bases with no gene match: 5. This CDR3 spans 15 amino acids.

The rearrangement links TRBV5-1 to TRBJ1-3; no reliable D call. CDR1 is SGHRS and CDR2 is YFSETQ in the germline V gene. Trimming left V 1 base short and J 1 base short, with 9 bases between. The CDR3 has 15 amino acids. The chain's CDR3 is CASSLLLGSGNTIYF. The CDR3 DNA reads as TGCGCCAGCAGCTTGCTTCTCGGGTCTGGAAACACCATATATTTT.

This clone appeared a few times. This chain links TRBV6-6 with TRBJ1-1; unclear D gene. Germline V lookup: CDR1 MNHNY, CDR2 SVGAGI (reference sequence). Trimming left V 4 bases short and J 1 base short, with 13 bases between. CDR3 length: 15 residues. The CDR3: CASSSPGNKNTEAFF. The CDR3 nucleotides are TGTGCCAGCAGTTCCCCGGGAAATAAGAACACTGAAGCTTTCTTT.

Of note for this clone: This same CDR3 is encoded by further DNA sequences in the sample. V is TRBV28 and J is TRBJ1-1; a weak D match, TRBD1 (6 bases). Trimming took 5 bases from V and 5 from J, leaving 15 bases between them. This CDR3 comprises 14 residues. Germline loops: CDR1 MDHEN, CDR2 SYDVKM. The CDR3 DNA sequence: TGTGCCAGCAGTCTGACGGGGGGCAGGACTGAAGCTTTCTTT. Protein product: CASSLTGGRTEAFF.

The CDR3 loop is CAISEQRGRGPNPLTNEQFF. The CDR3 DNA reads TGTGCCATCAGTGAGCAAAGGGGCAGGGGGCCTAACCCCTTGACCAATGAGCAGTTCTTC. The chain carries TRBV10-3 and TRBJ2-1; 8 bases are shared with TRBD1. This CDR3 contains 20 residues. Germline assignment: CDR1 ENHRY and CDR2 SYGVKD. J gave up 6 bases and V 2 bases, and 21 bases lay outside the gene matches.

The chain employs TRBV7-9 and TRBJ2-1, with a weak D call TRBD2 (5 bases). This CDR3 has 15 amino acids. In germline, CDR1 is SEHNR, CDR2 FQNEAQ (reference sequence). Trimming took 2 bases from V and 9 from J, leaving 17 bases between them. The CDR3: CASSLLRGAEVEQFF. CDR3 DNA sequence: TGTGCCAGCAGCTTATTACGGGGAGCGGAGGTTGAGCAGTTCTTC. The whole variable domain, remainder taken from reference TRBV7-9 and TRBJ2-1, is DTGVSQNPRHKITKRGQNVTFRCDPISEHNRLYWYRQTLGQGPEFLTYFQNEAQLEKSRLLSDRFSAERPKGSFSTLEIQRTEQGDSAMYLCASSLLRGAEVEQFFGPGTRLTVL.

With respect to this clone: Compared with germline, one end of the junction differs, possibly owing to a read error. The chain carries TRBV9 and TRBJ2-5, with TRBD2 identical over 11 bases. Germline lookup yields CDR1 SGDLS and CDR2 YYNGEE. This CDR3 region has 16 residues. The CDR3 loop is CAGSVTGTSGQETQYF. The DNA of the CDR3 is TGTGCCGGCAGCGTAACTGGGACTAGCGGACAAGAGACCCAGTACTTC.